This is a list of T cell receptor beta chains from one sample in a study of shared clonotypes between healthy human individuals. Profiling relied on immunoSEQ multiplex PCR, and the TCRdb table lists in-frame clones only, not all of them. Among hundreds of thousands of clones listed, 95% to 98% were seen once. Sequencing was performed on naive CD4+ T cells sorted from blood. These receptor sequences come from a woman in her twenties or thirties in good health. The CDR3 runs from the conserved cysteine through the conserved F or W. The D gene is left open where the match is weak. The size of a clone is reported for some rows only, either as once, few or many, or as a class for expanded clones.

v_call	clone_size	j_call	d_call	cdr3_aa	cdr3_nt
TRBV15	once	TRBJ1-4	NA	CATSRDRYNEKLFF	TGTGCCACCAGCAGAGACAGGTACAATGAAAAACTGTTTTTT
TRBV6-5	NA	TRBJ1-2	NA	CASSFDRNYGYTF	TGTGCCAGCAGCTTCGACAGGAACTATGGCTACACCTTC
TRBV28	NA	TRBJ2-7	NA	CASSPGWDISYEQYF	TGTGCCAGCTCCCCGGGCTGGGACATCTCCTACGAGCAGTACTTC
TRBV5-4	NA	TRBJ2-7	NA	CASSPREIVGEQYF	TGTGCCAGCAGCCCCAGGGAGATAGTGGGCGAGCAGTACTTC
TRBV28	NA	TRBJ2-7	TRBD2	CASSLIGGMGYEQYF	TGTGCCAGCAGTTTAATCGGGGGGATGGGCTACGAGCAGTACTTC
TRBV28	NA	TRBJ1-4	NA	CASSLGGSQEKLFF	TGTGCCAGCAGTTTAGGAGGGTCCCAGGAAAAACTGTTTTTT
TRBV28	NA	TRBJ1-4	TRBD1	CASSLQGDREKLFF	TGTGCCAGCAGTTTACAGGGGGATCGTGAAAAACTGTTTTTT
TRBV2	NA	TRBJ2-1	TRBD1	CASVGGQGPNEQFF	TGTGCCAGCGTAGGGGGACAGGGCCCCAATGAGCAGTTCTTC
TRBV2	NA	TRBJ1-5	TRBD1	CASSDPGTGMSDSNQPQHF	TGTGCCAGCAGTGACCCCGGGACAGGGATGTCCGATAGCAATCAGCCCCAGCATTTT
TRBV7-9	few	TRBJ1-1	TRBD1	CASSFRDRDFVTEAFF	TGTGCCAGCAGCTTCCGGGACAGGGATTTTGTCACTGAAGCTTTCTTT
TRBV15	once	TRBJ2-3	TRBD2	CATSRDYLSGSGNTQYF	TGTGCCACCAGCAGAGATTACCTTAGCGGGAGCGGGAATACGCAGTATTTT
TRBV28	once	TRBJ1-2	NA	CASSLSSGAFGYTF	TGTGCCAGCAGTTTATCGTCAGGGGCCTTTGGCTACACCTTC
TRBV18	NA	TRBJ2-7	TRBD1	CASSPGTGPYEQYF	TGTGCCAGCTCACCAGGGACAGGCCCCTACGAGCAGTACTTC
TRBV5-1	NA	TRBJ2-5	NA	CASTFVSRTEETQYF	TGCGCCAGCACCTTCGTGAGTAGGACGGAAGAGACCCAGTACTTC
TRBV6-4	NA	TRBJ2-3	NA	CASSDSGSASTDTQYF	TGTGCCAGCAGTGACTCAGGTAGCGCAAGCACAGATACGCAGTATTTT
TRBV7-2	NA	TRBJ1-1	NA	CASSLTGGTEAFF	TGTGCCAGCAGCTTAACGGGGGGCACTGAAGCTTTCTTT
TRBV5-8	NA	TRBJ1-2	NA	CASSLEVRSRTKYTF	TGTGCCAGCAGCTTGGAAGTTCGGTCACGGACAAAATACACCTTC
TRBV4-1	NA	TRBJ2-2	TRBD1	CASSQGPGQGRRTGELFF	TGCGCCAGCAGCCAAGGTCCGGGACAGGGAAGAAGGACCGGGGAGCTGTTTTTT
TRBV5-1	NA	TRBJ2-2	NA	CASSLRSGANTGELFF	TGCGCCAGCAGCTTGCGGAGCGGAGCGAACACCGGGGAGCTGTTTTTT
TRBV14	NA	TRBJ1-2	NA	CASSQDARNYGYTF	TGTGCCAGCAGCCAAGACGCCAGAAACTATGGCTACACCTTC
TRBV28	NA	TRBJ2-1	TRBD2	CASSFGGSSGRMLFF	TGTGCCAGCAGTTTTGGGGGTAGTAGCGGGAGAATGCTGTTCTTC